These 26 T cell receptor beta chains were all obtained from the same sample, sequenced in a study of cytomegalovirus exposure and HLA in healthy donors (dated by TCRdb to about 2017). Library prep was done by the immunoSEQ multiplex PCR assay. For the multiplex PCR, a mixture combining 60 forward primers for TCR Vbeta segments and 13 reverse primers for TCR Jbeta segments was used. This is the immuneACCESS table as TCRdb keeps it, with only in-frame sequences that have V and J called. A part of the clones is gone; compared with another copy, unresolved V genes explain less than half, and the rest is unexplained. This sample holds about 130,000 clones; 65% to 80% were observed only once. The ten most abundant clones make up less than 5% of the sample. Sequencing used PBMCs. These receptors originate from a male donor in good health and CMV-seronegative.

The rearrangement links TRBV6-6 to TRBJ1-1, with D possibly being TRBD1 (6 bases). The V end was cut by 4 bases, the J end by 6 bases, with 21 bases between. Germline V lookup: CDR1 MNHNY, CDR2 SVGAGI (reference sequence). This CDR3 has 16 amino acids. CDR3 protein: CASSSQGGGVSAEAFF. CDR3 DNA sequence: TGTGCCAGCAGTTCCCAGGGAGGGGGGGTGAGTGCTGAAGCTTTCTTT.

The rearrangement joins TRBV9 to TRBJ1-3; TRBD1 agrees at 7 bases. With V trimmed by 3 bases and J by 4 bases, 7 bases remained unmatched. This CDR3 contains 15 residues. From germline, CDR1 is SGDLS and CDR2 YYNGEE. CDR3 residues: CASSAKGANGNTIYF. The DNA of the CDR3 is TGTGCCAGCAGCGCGAAGGGGGCAAACGGAAACACCATATATTTT.

V usage is TRBV4-2 and J usage is TRBJ1-2, with 7 bases fitting TRBD1. The CDR3 length is 16 residues. V lost 1 base and J lost 2; bases outside the gene matches: 7. Per the germline V gene, CDR1 is LGHNA and CDR2 is YNFKEQ. The CDR3 DNA reads as TGTGCCAGCAGCCAAGTAGAGGGGGCGGCGAACTATGGCTACACCTTC. It yields the protein CASSQVEGAANYGYTF.

This chain joins TRBV7-9 and TRBJ2-3; D gene ambiguous. V dropped 3 bases and J dropped 2 bases, with 12 bases sitting between them. Germline lookup yields CDR1 SEHNR and CDR2 FQNEAQ (reference sequence). The CDR3 runs 15 residues. The CDR3 coding sequence is TGTGCCAGCAGCTTTCAACAGCAAACCACAGATACGCAGTATTTT. Translation: CASSFQQQTTDTQYF.

The sample holds a few counts of this clone. This chain connects TRBV21-1 to TRBJ1-1. TRBV21-1 is assigned pseudogene status. The CDR3 contains 14 residues. CDR3 DNA sequence: TGTGCCAGCAGTTTGGGGGGGGTGAACACTGAAGCTTTCTTT. Protein sequence: CASSLGGVNTEAFF.

This clone is a singleton in its sample. J is TRBJ2-5 and V is TRBV5-1, with 8 bases lining up with TRBD1. There are 13 residues in the CDR3. V trimming: 7 bases; J trimming: 7 bases; junction bases outside the gene matches: 9. The V gene's germline CDR1 is SGHRS and CDR2 YFSETQ. CDR3 in DNA: TGCGCCAGCGGGCAGACAGGGGATGGGACCCAGTACTTC. Translated: CASGQTGDGTQYF.

The rearrangement uses TRBV7-2 and TRBJ2-4, with D possibly being TRBD2 (5 bases). V dropped 6 bases and J dropped 3 bases, with 12 bases sitting between them. From germline, CDR1 is SGHTA and CDR2 FQGNSA. The CDR3 has 14 amino acids. The CDR3: CASRPTGNKNIQYF. The CDR3 region has the DNA TGTGCCAGCAGACCGACCGGGAACAAAAACATTCAGTACTTC.

The gene calls are TRBV19 and TRBJ2-7; D might be TRBD1 (5 bases). The V and J ends lost 4 bases and 3 bases respectively, with 16 bases between them. The CDR3 length is 15 residues. Germline-derived CDR1 and CDR2 are LNHDA and SQIVND (reference sequence). CDR3 loop: CASSRVAGSLYEQYF. CDR3 bases: TGTGCCAGTAGTAGAGTGGCAGGGTCGCTCTACGAGCAGTACTTC.

The chain links TRBV4-2 to TRBJ2-5; D possibly corresponds to TRBD2 (5 bases). The last part of the DNA fits TRBJ2-7 better; the J call may be wrong. The CDR3 runs to 16 residues. Per the germline V gene, CDR1 is LGHNA and CDR2 is YNFKEQ. For the CDR3, the DNA is TGTGCCAGCAGCCCGGACGAGGGCGGAAAAAGCTACGAGCAGTACTTC. Protein sequence: CASSPDEGGKSYEQYF.

Only a few counts were recorded for this clone. The chain couples TRBV2 to TRBJ2-2; maybe TRBD2 (5 bases). The V end was cut by 5 bases, the J end by 5 bases, with 9 bases between. The CDR3 has 13 amino acids. Germline V gene sequence: CDR1 SNHLY, CDR2 FYNNEI. CDR3 sequence (DNA): TGTGCCAGCAGTTTGGGAGAAACCGGGGAGCTGTTTTTT. It encodes CASSLGETGELFF. The complete variable domain, with remaining parts taken from reference TRBV2 and TRBJ2-2, reads EPEVTQTPSHQVTQMGQEVILRCVPISNHLYFYWYRQILGQKVEFLVSFYNNEISEKSEIFDDQFSVERPDGSNFTLKIRSTKLEDSAMYFCASSLGETGELFFGEGSRLTVL.

This clone has only a few counts. V gene TRBV6-5 combines with J gene TRBJ1-5, with D possibly matching TRBD1 (5 bases). This CDR3 has 13 amino acids. Looked up from germline, CDR1 is MNHEY and CDR2 is SVGAGI. The ends were cut back, 6 bases at V and 7 bases at J, with 13 bases in the middle. This chain's CDR3 is CASSGGTWQPQHF. CDR3 nucleotide sequence: TGTGCCAGCAGCGGGGGGACTTGGCAGCCCCAGCATTTT.

V is TRBV21-1 and J is TRBJ2-2; the DNA was not used to check the table's D call, TRBD2. TRBV21-1 is a pseudogene. The CDR3 is 14 amino acids. For the CDR3, the DNA is TGTGCCAGCAGCAGCACGGAGGAGGCCGGGGAGCTGTTTTTT. It translates to CASSSTEEAGELFF.

The CDR3 nucleotides are TGTGCCAGCTCACCCCAACTAGGAGGGTCCTACAATGAGCAGTTCTTC. Amino acids: CASSPQLGGSYNEQFF. The chain has TRBV18 and TRBJ2-1; D perhaps matches TRBD2 (6 bases). Between the trimmed V and J ends, which lost 3 bases and 1 base, there was a span of 13 bases. In germline, CDR1 is KGHSH, CDR2 LQKENI. The CDR3 loop spans 16 amino acids.

V gene TRBV21-1 combines with J gene TRBJ1-5. TRBV21-1 is a known pseudogene. CDR3 length equals 16 residues. CDR3 DNA: TGTGCCAGCAGCAAAGTCTCGGAGGGCAGCAATCAGCCCCAGCATTTT. Its protein is CASSKVSEGSNQPQHF.

This chain links TRBV6-5 with TRBJ1-1, with 8 bases identical to TRBD1. V lost 6 bases and J lost 0; bases outside the gene matches: 3. Germline V gene sequence: CDR1 MNHEY, CDR2 SVGAGI. This CDR3 has 14 residues. CDR3 bases: TGTGCCAGCAGCCGGACAGGGCTGAACACTGAAGCTTTCTTT. This codes for CASSRTGLNTEAFF.

The chain has TRBV19 and TRBJ2-3; D gene ambiguous. The V end lost 4 bases, the J end lost 2 bases, and 13 bases lay between the germline ends. The CDR3 runs 15 residues. CDR1 is LNHDA and CDR2 is SQIVND in the germline V gene (reference sequence). The CDR3 is CASSKTVINTDTQYF. The CDR3 nucleotides are TGTGCCAGTAGTAAGACTGTTATCAACACAGATACGCAGTATTTT.

V and J are TRBV25-1 and TRBJ2-7; 7 bases fit TRBD2. V gave up 6 bases and J gave up 5 bases; unmatched junction bases: 10. CDR1 and CDR2 (germline): MGHDK, SYGVNS. The CDR3 extends over 14 amino acids. The CDR3 region has the DNA TGTGCCAGCAGGGGCCCCTCTGCGGGGGACGAGCAGTACTTC. Its translation is CASRGPSAGDEQYF.

The chain joins TRBV7-2 to TRBJ2-2, with D maybe TRBD2 (6 bases). CDR3 length equals 16 residues. CDR1 and CDR2 (germline): SGHTA, FQGNSA. Trimming took 1 base from V and 3 from J, leaving 12 bases between them. The CDR3 DNA is TGTGCCAGCAGCTTAGGTAGCGGCCTGTACACCGGGGAGCTGTTTTTT. Protein: CASSLGSGLYTGELFF.

In nucleotides, the CDR3 is TGTGCCAGCAGCCGTTCCACAGGGAATCAGCCCCAGCATTTT. This gives the protein CASSRSTGNQPQHF. The V and J genes are TRBV28 and TRBJ1-5; possible D gene TRBD1, 6 bases. Trimming stripped 6 bases from V and 4 bases from J, with 13 bases between. The CDR3 runs to 14 residues. Germline V CDR1 and CDR2: MDHEN, SYDVKM.

On this clone: The identical CDR3 is also encoded by other nucleotide sequences in the sample. The chain joins TRBV5-1 to TRBJ2-1, with 8 positions matching TRBD2. Germline CDR1 SGHRS, CDR2 YFSETQ. The V gene end was trimmed by 0 bases and the J gene end by 4 bases; junction bases not matched to a gene: 3. There are 15 residues in the CDR3. The CDR3, as DNA: TGCGCCAGCAGCTTGGCCGGGGGGGGTTACAATGAGCAGTTCTTC. Its protein product is CASSLAGGGYNEQFF.

The chain couples TRBV4-1 to TRBJ1-5; no clear D. The germline CDR1 and CDR2 sequences are MGHRA and YSYEKL. V lost 0 bases, J lost 5 bases, and 14 bases lay in between. The CDR3 extends over 16 amino acids. CDR3 sequence reads: CASSQDPPSAHQPQHF. As DNA, the CDR3 is TGCGCCAGCAGCCAAGATCCCCCCAGCGCCCATCAGCCCCAGCATTTT.

J is TRBJ2-5 and V is TRBV19; 11 nucleotides line up with TRBD2. CDR1 is LNHDA, CDR2 SQIVND, per germline (reference sequence). This CDR3 is built from 16 residues. V dropped 6 bases and J dropped 5; count of bases not matched to a gene: 11. CDR3 DNA sequence: TGTGCCAGTAGGGCACTAGCGGGAGCCCCGTGGGAGACCCAGTACTTC. It translates to CASRALAGAPWETQYF.

The rearrangement joins TRBV2 to TRBJ1-6; no reliable D call. The CDR3 loop spans 14 amino acids. The germline V gene encodes CDR1 SNHLY and CDR2 FYNNEI. Deletions cut 4 bases from V and 5 bases from J, with 9 bases between. CDR3 loop: CASSGTRHNSPLHF. As DNA, the CDR3 is TGTGCCAGCAGTGGTACGCGCCATAATTCACCCCTCCACTTT.

The chain carries TRBV19 and TRBJ1-1; D perhaps matches TRBD1 (5 bases). Germline V gives CDR1 LNHDA, CDR2 SQIVND (reference sequence). The CDR3 has 15 residues. Trimming shortened V by 5 bases and J by 4 bases, and 17 bases separated the two germline ends. CDR3 residues: CASSPRTGRGTEAFF. The CDR3 region has the DNA TGTGCCAGTAGTCCCCGGACCGGGAGGGGCACTGAAGCTTTCTTT.

The gene calls are TRBV4-1 and TRBJ2-7, with TRBD1 identical over 7 bases. Trimming took 4 bases from V and 2 from J; bases not matched to a gene: 14. The CDR3 sequence is 17 residues long. Germline V gene lookup returns CDR1 MGHRA and CDR2 YSYEKL. Here the CDR3 reads CASSLQGTGTETYEQYF. The CDR3 coding sequence is TGCGCCAGCAGCCTTCAGGGAACCGGGACAGAGACCTACGAGCAGTACTTC.

The chain uses TRBV6-6 and TRBJ1-2; tentative D call: TRBD1 (6 bases). Germline values: CDR1 MNHNY, CDR2 SVGAGI (reference sequence). The CDR3 consists of 15 residues. V lost 6 bases and J lost 4, with 18 bases in between. The CDR3 reads CASSPRQVQPYGYTF. CDR3 DNA: TGTGCCAGCAGCCCCCGACAGGTCCAACCCTATGGCTACACCTTC.